What follows describes a single TCR beta chain. The specificity of this receptor is unknown. The record has no base qualities; no much larger clone is one base away. Sequences SEHNR (CDR1) and FQNEAQ (CDR2) are obtained from the germline V gene (reference sequence). Including the terminal cysteine and phenylalanine, the CDR3 comprises 15 residues. The sequence is cut down to CDR3 DNA, 45 bases in frame from base 1. The V end loses 5 bases and the J end loses 1 base, and a stretch of 14 bases separates them. The time point tag for this specimen amounts to: about 28 days (+/-7) after the second vaccine dose. The treatment or condition label here, explained by the study, means: meningococcal conjugate vaccine given as trial control. Samples from vaccinated people were obtained from the UK trials COV001 and COV002, which included a single-blind randomized controlled phase 2/3 trial of AZD1222 (ChAdOx1 nCoV-19) in healthy adults. Trial participant PBMC samples were collected at day 0 and day 28 after the second dose for TCRbeta chain sequencing.

These data come from a study of T cell responses to AZD1222 COVID-19 vaccine (dated by TCRdb to the early 2020s). Some background on the complete study: TCR sequencing covered fewer than 250 trial participants: some 210 given two doses of AZD1222 and approximately 26 given two doses of MenACWY control vaccine. Trial participants were enrolled into age subgroups of 18-55, 56-69 and 70-plus years, which contained 148, 28 and 57 TCR-sequenced participants, respectively. Broader findings and caveats from the paper: The 56-69-year group was small, and its depth increase did not reach significance, likely because of low power. Spike-specific TCR breadth and depth rose significantly after two AZD1222 doses compared with day 0 and with MenACWY recipients. Nearly half of unique spike-specific TCRs reportedly recognized epitopes outside regions mutated in the B.1.351 and B.1.1.7 variants. Conclusions about previously exposed vaccinees are limited because only six or seven AZD1222 recipients were SARS-CoV-2 seropositive at baseline. Participants were mostly white British and included more females than males, and it was suggested by the authors that clonal diversity may have been underestimated. Because no samples from the day 14 peak response were available, repertoires could be characterized only after the peak T cell response. CD4 TCRs associated with the vaccine covered the entire spike protein, and the dominant responses were in regions 160-218 and 743-854.

The CDR3 regions of human TCRbeta chains were analyzed by immunosequencing. Per the source publication's procedure: TCRs in the repertoires were matched against a reference library of SARS-CoV-2-specific TCRs that had been generated with the MIRA antigen-specificity platform. Breadth was defined as the fraction of unique TCRs that were SARS-CoV-2-associated, and depth was defined as the fraction of total T cells that were SARS-CoV-2-associated. Using the MIRA data, each spike-specific TCR was assigned both to the spike region to which the TCR was reactive and to a CD4 or CD8 class. Log10-transformed breadth and depth values were compared by one-way ANOVA with Sidak's multiple comparisons tests. TCRdb limited this immuneACCESS table to in-frame rearrangements with V and J called. A share of clones is missing; checked studies link under half to unresolved V genes, and the rest is unexplained. The DNA gave D and trimming, while V, J and clone size come from that table. This sample lists 79,000 or so clones; 70% to 80% were detected once. The ten most abundant clones make up 27% of the sample.

The chain is assembled from TRBV7-9 and TRBJ2-5; the D element might be TRBD1 or TRBD2, as each aligns at 6 bases. The source material was peripheral blood, sampled 28 days after the second dose of the MenACWY control vaccine. The clonotype was recovered from an adult who received the MenACWY meningococcal vaccine as a control. The CDR3 loop reads CASSALGGGQETQYF. In nucleotides, the sequence is TGTGCCAGCAGCGCCCTGGGGGGCGGCCAAGAGACCCAGTACTTC. Here the CDR3 is joined to the reference TRBV7-9 and TRBJ2-5 genes, and the full variable domain is: DTGVSQNPRHKITKRGQNVTFRCDPISEHNRLYWYRQTLGQGPEFLTYFQNEAQLEKSRLLSDRFSAERPKGSFSTLEIQRTEQGDSAMYLCASSALGGGQETQYFGPGTRLLVL.